This T cell receptor (beta chain) was retrieved from a study of tumor-infiltrating lymphocytes in primary liver carcinoma. Looked up from germline, CDR1 is MNHEY and CDR2 is SVGAGI. The CDR3 runs to 14 residues. Trimming removed 6 bases from V and 7 bases from J, with 15 bases in between. They got blood RNA out of unsorted whole blood and also pulled out germline DNA. Making TCR beta cDNA involved 400 to 600 ng total RNA and a constant-region primer. Slightly modified ARM-PCR served as the procedure for the TCR beta libraries. These libraries came from three rounds of nested multiplex PCR. A C-beta reverse primer and TRBV1-TRBV30 forward primers served in each of the first two PCR rounds, at 9 to 11 cycles apiece. Each CDR3 protein is one row after TCRdb ran MiXCR on the multiplex PCR reads. Of 150,000 to 200,000 distinct CDR3 sequences listed, less than 65% were seen once; the top ten hold around 74%.

Source material: peripheral blood. The gene calls are TRBV6-5 and TRBJ1-4; no definite D call. The receptor was isolated from a man aged 35 to 55 with primary liver carcinoma and hepatitis B virus infection. As DNA, the CDR3 is TGTGCCAGCAGGTCCCCCGAGGTGCTTGAAAAACTGTTTTTT. Encoded protein: CASRSPEVLEKLFF.